One sample yielded the 3 T cell receptor beta chains listed below, sequenced in a study of Graves' ophthalmopathy and Graves' hyperthyroidism. As the template, RNA transcripts were used to amplify TCR beta CDR3 regions. RT-PCR was first run with HTBI primers, then multiplex PCR in a second round. Each CDR3 protein is one row after TCRdb ran MiXCR on the multiplex PCR reads. The profile shows about 620,000 distinct CDR3 sequences, about a fifth of them singletons. Sequenced material: peripheral blood. All receptors come from a woman aged 18-35 years with stable Graves' hyperthyroidism. Some clones in this sample may be carry-over from other donors' samples.

This clonotype was detected a few times. The rearrangement uses TRBV4-1 and TRBJ1-6; D is unresolved. Germline CDR1 MGHRA, CDR2 YSYEKL. The ends were cut back, 0 bases at V and 10 bases at J, with 13 bases in the middle. CDR3 size: 15 residues. The CDR3 nucleotides read TGCGCCAGCAGCCAAGAGATTAGGGAGCAATCACCCCTCCACTTT. It yields the protein CASSQEIREQSPLHF.

The chain employs TRBV4-1 and TRBJ2-2; 9 bases fit TRBD1. This CDR3 region has 16 residues. Trimming removed 3 bases from V and 3 bases from J; junction bases left unmatched: 5. CDR1 is MGHRA and CDR2 is YSYEKL in the germline V gene. The CDR3 region has the DNA TGCGCCAGCAGCCAGCGGGACAGGGAAGACACCGGGGAGCTGTTTTTT. Amino acid sequence: CASSQRDREDTGELFF.

A word on this clonotype: Here the CDR3 omits its conserved ending phenylalanine or tryptophan, so a read error is the likely source. The V call is TRBV11-1, the J call TRBJ1-5; D is uncertain. CDR1 and CDR2 (germline): SGHAT, FQDESV (reference sequence). The CDR3 covers 13 residues. Trimming removed 6 bases from V and 6 bases from J, with 12 bases in between. CDR3 nucleotides: TGTGCCAGCAGTTCAACGGGTGTTCAGCCCCAGCATCAT. Encoded protein: CASSSTGVQPQHH.